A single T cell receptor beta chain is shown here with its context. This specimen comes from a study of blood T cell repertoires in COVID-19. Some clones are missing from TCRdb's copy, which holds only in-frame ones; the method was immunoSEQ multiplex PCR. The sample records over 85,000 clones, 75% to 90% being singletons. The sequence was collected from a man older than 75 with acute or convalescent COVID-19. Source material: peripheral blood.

The DNA for the CDR3 is TGTGCCAGCAGCTTAAACTCGCAGGGGCATCGAGAAAAACTGTTTTTT. Its translation is CASSLNSQGHREKLFF. The V call is TRBV7-6, the J call TRBJ1-4, with D possibly being TRBD1 (6 bases). This CDR3 region has 16 residues. Germline V gene lookup returns CDR1 SGHVS and CDR2 FNYEAQ. Trimming left V 2 bases short and J 8 bases short, with 18 bases between.